The text below deals with one T cell receptor beta chain. The target antigen is unknown. The donors were members of the approximately 120-subject validation cohort (separate from the approximately 730-subject first cohort). The entry originates in a study of cytomegalovirus exposure and HLA in healthy donors. The study, taken as a whole, reports: Overall, some 160 TCR beta chains were annotated as cytomegalovirus-associated. In vitro experiments confirmed that three CMV-associated chains were specific for CMV antigens.

This CDR3 region has 15 residues. Germline CDR1 SGHDN, CDR2 FVKESK. Trimming pared 4 bases from V and 4 bases from J, leaving 11 bases between. Assay: immunoSEQ multiplex PCR; the TCRdb copy retains only in-frame clones and omits some. The sample holds tens of thousands of clones, roughly 88% seen once. The TCR comes from a man aged 30-40 years in good health and CMV-seronegative. This chain links TRBV14 with TRBJ2-6; D uncertain. The material sequenced was PBMCs. CDR3 in DNA: TGTGCCAGCAGCCCTCCTGCGTACGGGGCCAACGTCCTGACTTTC. Translating it yields CASSPPAYGANVLTF.